This entry lists 15 T cell receptor beta chains sequenced from one sample in a study of blood T cell repertoires in COVID-19. Some clones are missing from TCRdb's copy, which holds only in-frame ones; the method was immunoSEQ multiplex PCR. The sample has roughly 410,000 clones, more than 70% seen once. The source material was peripheral blood. The source is a man between 35 and 55 years old with acute or convalescent COVID-19.

The V call is TRBV6-5, the J call TRBJ2-1; TRBD2 aligns across 9 bases. The CDR3 extends over 15 amino acids. CDR1 is MNHEY and CDR2 is SVGAGI in the germline V gene. Trimming removed 0 bases from V and 3 bases from J; junction bases left unmatched: 0. The CDR3 region is CASSYSSGGYNEQFF. The DNA of the CDR3 is TGTGCCAGCAGTTACTCTAGCGGGGGCTACAATGAGCAGTTCTTC.

The chain combines TRBV4-1 with TRBJ2-3, with 8 bases lining up with TRBD1. This CDR3 comprises 18 residues. The germline V gene has CDR1 MGHRA and CDR2 YSYEKL. Losses at the gene ends were 1 base for V and 0 bases for J; bases not matched to a gene: 9. CDR3: CASSQVGQGALSTDTQYF. The CDR3 nucleotides are TGCGCCAGCAGCCAAGTTGGTCAGGGGGCGCTGAGCACAGATACGCAGTATTTT.

The chain joins TRBV14 to TRBJ2-7; D call uncertain. The germline V gene has CDR1 SGHDN and CDR2 FVKESK. The CDR3 loop spans 13 amino acids. Between the trimmed V and J ends, which lost 3 bases and 5 bases, there was a span of 11 bases. The CDR3 sequence is CASSQLAADEQYF. CDR3 DNA: TGTGCCAGCAGCCAGTTAGCCGCCGACGAGCAGTACTTC. Filled out from reference TRBV14 and TRBJ2-7, the complete variable domain reads EAGVTQFPSHSVIEKGQTVTLRCDPISGHDNLYWYRRVMGKEIKFLLHFVKESKQDESGMPNNRFLAERTGGTYSTLKVQPAELEDSGVYFCASSQLAADEQYFGPGTRLTVT.

The chain is built from TRBV6-5 and TRBJ1-2; D perhaps matches TRBD1 (6 bases). This CDR3 has 14 amino acids. Germline CDR1 reads MNHEY; CDR2 reads SVGAGI. The V and J ends lost 5 bases and 4 bases respectively, with 14 bases between them. CDR3 nucleotide sequence: TGTGCCAGCAGTCAGACAGGCTGGAGCTATGGCTACACCTTC. Amino acid sequence: CASSQTGWSYGYTF.

The chain links TRBV7-3 to TRBJ2-3; the match to TRBD2 covers 11 bases. The CDR3 is 17 residues long. Trimming removed 0 bases from V and 2 bases from J; junction bases left unmatched: 4. Germline V CDR1 and CDR2: SGHTA, FQGTGA. The CDR3 coding sequence is TGTGCCAGCAGCTTAACTCTAGCGGGGGGCCACACAGATACGCAGTATTTT. Amino acid sequence: CASSLTLAGGHTDTQYF.

V and J are TRBV7-2 and TRBJ2-1, with 9 bases lining up with TRBD2. Germline V gene data show CDR1 as SGHTA and CDR2 as FQGNSA. With V trimmed by 1 base and J by 7 bases, 14 bases remained unmatched. The length of the CDR3 is 18 residues. This CDR3 reads CASSLVGWRGGHGNEQFF. The CDR3 DNA reads TGTGCCAGCAGCTTAGTGGGTTGGCGGGGGGGACATGGGAATGAGCAGTTCTTC.

CDR3 loop: CAWSSLGEGYTF. CDR3 sequence (DNA): TGTGCCTGGAGTAGTCTAGGAGAAGGCTACACCTTC. The V gene is TRBV30, the J gene TRBJ1-2; no reliable D call. This CDR3 contains 12 residues. Germline V gene lookup returns CDR1 GTSNPN and CDR2 SVGIG (reference sequence). V was cut by 2 bases and J by 8 bases, with 12 bases left in between.

CDR3 region: CASNSASYNSPLHF. The CDR3 DNA reads as TGTGCCAGCAACTCGGCTAGCTATAATTCACCCCTCCACTTT. The V gene is TRBV2, the J gene TRBJ1-6; D is unresolved. The V gene's germline CDR1 is SNHLY and CDR2 FYNNEI. The V gene lost 7 bases and the J gene lost 3 bases, with 10 bases spanning the gap. CDR3 length: 14 amino acids.

This sequence joins TRBV6-5 and TRBJ2-5, with 7 bases matching TRBD1. Trimming removed 6 bases from V and 4 bases from J; junction bases left unmatched: 11. The CDR3 runs to 15 residues. Germline lookup yields CDR1 MNHEY and CDR2 SVGAGI. The CDR3 is CASSPSGGIVETQYF. The CDR3 nucleotides read TGTGCCAGCAGCCCCTCAGGGGGAATAGTAGAGACCCAGTACTTC.

The rearrangement links TRBV9 to TRBJ2-2; TRBD2 matches at 14 bases. The germline V gene has CDR1 SGDLS and CDR2 YYNGEE. Germline trimming cut 3 bases from V and 3 bases from J; bases unmatched to any gene: 7. The CDR3 totals 18 residues. The CDR3 nucleotides read TGTGCCAGCAGCGCTGGGACTAGCGGGGGCCTAGACACCGGGGAGCTGTTTTTT. The encoded protein is CASSAGTSGGLDTGELFF.

V gene TRBV7-8 combines with J gene TRBJ2-7, with 12 positions matching TRBD2. This CDR3 is built from 16 residues. The junction had 8 bases not matched to a gene; V was cut back by 5 bases and J by 3 bases. CDR1 is SGHVS and CDR2 is FQNEAQ in the germline V gene. The CDR3, as DNA: TGTGCCAGCAGCAGAGCCGGGACTAGCGGGTTCTACGAGCAGTACTTC. This encodes CASSRAGTSGFYEQYF.

The chain joins TRBV9 to TRBJ2-2; perhaps TRBD1 as D (6 bases). Trimming left V 3 bases short and J 6 bases short, with 12 bases between. The germline gives CDR1 SGDLS, CDR2 YYNGEE. There are 14 residues in the CDR3. The CDR3 spells CASSARQAPGELFF. DNA of the CDR3: TGTGCCAGCAGCGCACGACAGGCTCCCGGGGAGCTGTTTTTT.

The rearrangement joins TRBV28 to TRBJ2-2; the D gene is possibly TRBD2 (5 bases). Germline loops: CDR1 MDHEN, CDR2 SYDVKM. The CDR3 totals 15 residues. Trimming took off 7 bases at V and 3 bases at J, with 15 bases between the two ends. CDR3 amino acids: CASNTGSEDTGELFF. In DNA, the CDR3 is TGTGCCAGCAATACTGGGAGCGAGGACACCGGGGAGCTGTTTTTT.

The rearrangement links TRBV2 to TRBJ1-2; D might be TRBD1 (5 bases). The CDR3 length is 13 residues. Trimming took off 8 bases at V and 4 bases at J, with 14 bases between the two ends. Looked up from germline, CDR1 is SNHLY and CDR2 is FYNNEI. The CDR3 DNA reads TGTGCCAGCGCAGGTGGGGGACTCTATGGCTACACCTTC. This sequence encodes CASAGGGLYGYTF. The variable domain in full, with the rest retrieved from reference TRBV2 and TRBJ1-2, is EPEVTQTPSHQVTQMGQEVILRCVPISNHLYFYWYRQILGQKVEFLVSFYNNEISEKSEIFDDQFSVERPDGSNFTLKIRSTKLEDSAMYFCASAGGGLYGYTFGSGTRLTVV.

This chain uses TRBV14 with TRBJ2-1; 9 nucleotides line up with TRBD1. CDR1 and CDR2 from the germline V gene are SGHDN and FVKESK. This CDR3 contains 16 residues. J was trimmed by 7 bases and V by 0 bases; bases with no gene match: 7. The CDR3 loop reads CASSQDFGQGWNEQFF. CDR3 bases: TGTGCCAGCAGCCAAGATTTCGGACAGGGGTGGAATGAGCAGTTCTTC.